This T cell receptor (beta chain) was documented in a study of CD8 T cells in Susac syndrome (dated by TCRdb to the late 2010s). Regarding the complete study: Repertoire sequencing was used to test whether CD8+ T cell activation and differentiation in Susac syndrome was antigen driven. The clonality of the CD8+ T cell repertoire was compared across about a dozen healthy donors, roughly 14 Susac syndrome patients and roughly 15 multiple sclerosis patients. General findings and caveats noted by the study authors: The study acknowledged that relatively few individuals were included in the TCR sequencing and HLA analysis.

Including cysteine and phenylalanine, the CDR3 has 17 amino acids. The kept DNA is CDR3 alone, 51 bases in frame from the first base. The junction shows trimming of 5 bases on V and 4 bases on J, and the gene matches do not reach 12 bases of it. Peripheral blood CD8+ and CD4+ T cells from healthy donors, Susac syndrome patients and multiple sclerosis patients were profiled using high-throughput TCR beta sequencing. Healthy donors were included as age- and sex-matched controls. Bulk CD8+ and CD4+ T cells were purified by magnetic negative isolation, while CD8+ TEMRA cells were enriched using FACS. Blood was drawn into EDTA tubes, processed within 24 hours, and PBMCs were isolated by density gradient centrifugation. PBMCs intended for TCR sequencing were frozen in liquid nitrogen and were later thawed in a 37 degrees C water bath. A purity of at least 90% was achieved for sorted or isolated CD4+, CD8+ and CD8+ TEMRA cells.

Comment on this clonotype: Its antigen has not been determined. Base-call qualities are not available, and no considerably larger clone is one nucleotide away.

RNA was extracted using the RNeasy kit, and about 0.45 to 1 ug of the RNA was reverse transcribed with random hexamers. The immunoSEQ multiplex PCR assay, which covers 54 Vbeta and 13 Jbeta segments, was used to amplify TCR beta CDR3 regions. Bias from PCR amplification was corrected by using a synthetic template baseline for primer optimization and for computational correction. Per the original workflow: Reads were assigned to V, D and J genes according to IMGT and analyzed in immunoSEQ Analyzer, with only productive sequences retained. Clonality was computed as one minus Shannon entropy normalized by log2 of the number of productive unique sequences. For each patient and control, public and private clones were evaluated among the 100 most prevalent clones. A clone was defined as Susac-specific if it was absent from the healthy and MS cohorts, from some 1,100 published viral clones and from other ImmuneACCESS disease sequences. The public sequencing data were trimmed at Q25 with fastp and processed into clonotypes with MiXCR by TCRdb, which kept only in-frame beta chains. Every entry covers one CDR3 protein and lists the most common genes and DNA from its rows. The V and J calls shown here were made by TCRdb, not taken from the authors' results. In all, the sample holds tens of thousands of distinct CDR3 sequences, and about 95% of those were seen once. 0.25% to 0.3% of the sample rests with the top ten.

The sequence came from a human donor in good health. The sequence links TRBV12-3 or TRBV12-4 to TRBJ2-2; 8 nucleotides in the junction match TRBD1. The sample comprised CD8+ T cells from PBMCs. The nucleotide sequence reads TGTGCCAGCAGTCCCGCTGCAGGACAGGGTTTCACCGGGGAGCTGTTTTTT. Translation gives CASSPAAGQGFTGELFF.